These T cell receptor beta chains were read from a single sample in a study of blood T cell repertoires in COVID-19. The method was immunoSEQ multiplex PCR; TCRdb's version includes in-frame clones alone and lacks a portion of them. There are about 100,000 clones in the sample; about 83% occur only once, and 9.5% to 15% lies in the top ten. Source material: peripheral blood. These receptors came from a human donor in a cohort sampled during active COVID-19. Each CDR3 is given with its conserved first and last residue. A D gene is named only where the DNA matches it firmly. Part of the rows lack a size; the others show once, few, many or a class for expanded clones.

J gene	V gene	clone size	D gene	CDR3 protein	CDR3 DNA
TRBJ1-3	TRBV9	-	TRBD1	CASSVGGGQGTDSGNTIYF	TGTGCCAGCAGCGTAGGTGGGGGACAGGGGACGGACTCTGGAAACACCATATATTTT
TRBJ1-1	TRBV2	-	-	CASSEGATEAFF	TGTGCCAGCAGTGAAGGGGCCACTGAAGCTTTCTTT
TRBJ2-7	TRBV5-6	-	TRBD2	CASSFLGLAGEQYF	TGTGCCAGCAGCTTCCTAGGACTAGCCGGCGAGCAGTACTTC
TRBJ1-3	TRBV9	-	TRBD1	CASSAGTASGNTIYF	TGTGCCAGCAGCGCCGGGACAGCCTCTGGAAACACCATATATTTT
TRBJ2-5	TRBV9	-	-	CASGSGRGETQYF	TGTGCCAGCGGTTCCGGGAGAGGAGAGACCCAGTACTTC
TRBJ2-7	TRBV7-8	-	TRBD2	CASSLGGSRGAYEQYF	TGTGCCAGCAGCTTAGGTGGGAGTCGGGGGGCCTACGAGCAGTACTTC
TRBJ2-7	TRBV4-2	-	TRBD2	CASSHEWTSGHYEQYF	TGTGCCAGCAGCCACGAATGGACTAGCGGTCACTACGAGCAGTACTTC
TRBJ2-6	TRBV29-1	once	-	CSVRPTGDGGANVLTF	TGCAGCGTTAGGCCAACGGGAGATGGCGGGGCCAACGTCCTGACTTTC
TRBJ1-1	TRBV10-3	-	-	CAISETGFEAFF	TGTGCCATCAGTGAGACAGGTTTTGAAGCTTTCTTT
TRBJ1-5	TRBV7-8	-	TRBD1	CASSDYRGYNQPQHF	TGTGCCAGCAGCGATTACAGGGGCTACAATCAGCCCCAGCATTTT
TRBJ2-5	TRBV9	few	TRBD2	CASSVGASGGSDRETQYF	TGTGCCAGCAGCGTAGGAGCATCAGGCGGGAGTGACCGGGAGACCCAGTACTTC
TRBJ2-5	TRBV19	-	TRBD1	CASSLYGTGKETQYF	TGTGCCAGTAGCCTTTACGGGACAGGGAAAGAGACCCAGTACTTC
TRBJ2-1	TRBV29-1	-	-	CSVGFGGSFNEQFF	TGCAGCGTTGGATTCGGGGGTAGTTTCAATGAGCAGTTCTTC
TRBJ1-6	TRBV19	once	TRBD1	CASNRGRSPLHF	TGTGCCAGTAACAGGGGACGTTCACCCCTCCACTTT
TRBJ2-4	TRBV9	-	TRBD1	CASSVGTGVMNIQYF	TGTGCCAGCAGCGTAGGGACAGGGGTGATGAACATTCAGTACTTC
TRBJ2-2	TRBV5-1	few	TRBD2	CASSYTSGITGELFF	TGCGCCAGCAGCTACACTAGCGGGATAACCGGGGAGCTGTTTTTT
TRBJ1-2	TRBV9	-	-	CASSVVPINYGYTF	TGTGCCAGCAGCGTAGTCCCAATTAACTATGGCTACACCTTC
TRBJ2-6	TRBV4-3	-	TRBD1	CASSQDLPGQVRGANVLTF	TGCGCCAGCAGCCAAGATCTCCCCGGACAGGTACGGGGGGCCAACGTCCTGACTTTC
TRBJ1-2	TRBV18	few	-	CASSPGLRTNYGYTF	TGTGCCAGCTCACCAGGTCTCAGGACTAACTATGGCTACACCTTC
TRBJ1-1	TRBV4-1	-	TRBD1	CASSLIGQGAITEAFF	TGCGCCAGCAGCCTGATAGGACAGGGGGCGATCACTGAAGCTTTCTTT
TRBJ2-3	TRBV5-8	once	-	CASSQEVGTDTQYF	TGTGCCAGCAGCCAGGAGGTGGGCACAGATACGCAGTATTTT
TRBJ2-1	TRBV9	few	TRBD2	CASSVSGTGYNEQFF	TGTGCCAGCAGCGTAAGCGGGACTGGCTACAATGAGCAGTTCTTC
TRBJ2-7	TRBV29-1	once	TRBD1	CSVAWQGAYEQYF	TGCAGCGTTGCATGGCAGGGGGCCTACGAGCAGTACTTC
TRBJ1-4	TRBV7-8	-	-	CASSPEPTATNEKLFF	TGTGCCAGCAGCCCAGAACCGACAGCAACTAATGAAAAACTGTTTTTT
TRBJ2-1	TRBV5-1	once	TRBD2	CASSLTGGSHEQFF	TGCGCCAGCAGCTTGACGGGAGGGAGCCATGAGCAGTTCTTC
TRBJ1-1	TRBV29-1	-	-	CSVVQAATEAFF	TGCAGCGTTGTACAGGCGGCCACTGAAGCTTTCTTT
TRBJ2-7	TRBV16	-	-	CASSPGLSYEQYF	TGTGCCAGCAGCCCCGGTTTATCCTACGAGCAGTACTTC
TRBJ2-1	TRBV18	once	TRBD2	CASSLSGTSNNEQFF	TGTGCCAGCTCACTATCCGGGACTAGCAACAATGAGCAGTTCTTC
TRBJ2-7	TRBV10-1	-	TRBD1	CASSPGQGLSGRSYEQYF	TGCGCCAGCAGTCCGGGACAGGGACTTAGCGGGCGTTCCTACGAGCAGTACTTC
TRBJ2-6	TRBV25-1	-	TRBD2	CASSGPGGRLSGANVLTF	TGTGCCAGCAGTGGCCCGGGGGGGCGGCTTTCTGGGGCCAACGTCCTGACTTTC
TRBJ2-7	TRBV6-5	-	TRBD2	CASTSGILREQYF	TGTGCCAGCACTAGCGGGATTCTACGAGAGCAGTACTTC
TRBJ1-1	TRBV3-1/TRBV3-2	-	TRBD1	CASSQAGGGKAFF	TGTGCCAGCAGCCAAGCAGGGGGCGGTAAAGCTTTCTTT
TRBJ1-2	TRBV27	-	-	CASPRGDRGYTF	TGTGCCAGCCCTCGGGGGGATCGTGGCTACACCTTC
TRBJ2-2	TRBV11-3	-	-	CASSLDPRGGGELFF	TGTGCCAGCAGCTTAGATCCCCGGGGTGGCGGGGAGCTGTTTTTT
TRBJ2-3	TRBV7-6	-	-	CASSLRYGRSTDTQYF	TGTGCCAGCAGCTTACGGTATGGCAGGAGCACAGATACGCAGTATTTT
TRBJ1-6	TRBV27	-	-	CASSDQASSYNSPLHF	TGTGCCAGCAGCGATCAGGCGAGCTCCTATAATTCACCCCTCCACTTT
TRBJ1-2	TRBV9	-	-	CASSVEGHYGYTF	TGTGCCAGCAGCGTAGAGGGGCACTATGGCTACACCTTC
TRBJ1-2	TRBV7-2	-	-	CASSLQLQGTYGYTF	TGTGCCAGCAGCTTGCAACTTCAGGGGACCTATGGCTACACCTTC
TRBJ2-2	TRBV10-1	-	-	CASSDYSTGELFF	TGCGCCAGCAGTGACTACAGCACCGGGGAGCTGTTTTTT
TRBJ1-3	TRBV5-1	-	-	CASSSGSHSGNTIYF	TGCGCCAGCAGCTCCGGGTCCCACTCTGGAAACACCATATATTTT
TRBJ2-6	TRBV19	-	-	CASRRQVYGANVLTF	TGTGCCAGTAGACGACAGGTTTACGGGGCCAACGTCCTGACTTTC
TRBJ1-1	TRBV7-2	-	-	CASSGEVGRSEAFF	TGTGCCAGCAGTGGGGAGGTTGGGCGCAGTGAAGCTTTCTTT
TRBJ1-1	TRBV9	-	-	CASSAGSTRTEAFF	TGTGCCAGCAGCGCTGGGTCAACGAGGACTGAAGCTTTCTTT
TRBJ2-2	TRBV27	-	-	CASSSTGRFTGELFF	TGTGCCAGCAGTTCAACAGGGCGATTCACCGGGGAGCTGTTTTTT
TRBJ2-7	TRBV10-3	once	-	CAISNLYEQYF	TGTGCCATCAGTAACTTATACGAGCAGTACTTC
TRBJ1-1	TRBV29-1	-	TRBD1	CSVEGVQGARGTEAFF	TGCAGCGTTGAGGGCGTACAGGGGGCTAGGGGCACTGAAGCTTTCTTT